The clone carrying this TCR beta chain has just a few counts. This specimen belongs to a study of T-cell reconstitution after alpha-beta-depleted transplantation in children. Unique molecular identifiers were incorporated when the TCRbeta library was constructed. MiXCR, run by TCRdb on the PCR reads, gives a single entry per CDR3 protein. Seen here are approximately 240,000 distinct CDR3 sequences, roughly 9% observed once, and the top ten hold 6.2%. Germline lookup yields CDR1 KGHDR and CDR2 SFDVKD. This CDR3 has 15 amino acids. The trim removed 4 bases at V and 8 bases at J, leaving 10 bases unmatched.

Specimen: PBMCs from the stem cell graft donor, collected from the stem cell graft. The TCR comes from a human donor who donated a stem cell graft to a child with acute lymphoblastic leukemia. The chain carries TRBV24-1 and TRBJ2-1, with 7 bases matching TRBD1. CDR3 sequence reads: CATSDPTGAGDEQFF. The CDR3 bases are TGTGCCACCAGTGACCCTACAGGGGCAGGTGATGAGCAGTTCTTC.